The TCR beta chain under discussion was sequenced for a study of blood T cell repertoires in COVID-19. In the study overall: COVID-19 samples from acute and convalescent phases originated in the United States, Italy and Spain.

V dropped 1 base and J dropped 4; count of bases not matched to a gene: 4. The CDR3 consists of 15 residues. CDR1 is SGHNT, CDR2 YENEEA, per germline. Assay: immunoSEQ multiplex PCR; the TCRdb copy retains only in-frame clones and omits some. The data show under 35,000 clones, around 85% seen once. The chain joins TRBV11-3 to TRBJ2-5, with 9 nucleotides matching TRBD1. Sequencing was performed on peripheral blood. The sequence was obtained from a human donor in a cohort sampled during active COVID-19. The CDR3 DNA follows: TGTGCCAGCAGCTTAGGGGGACAGGGAGGAGAGACCCAGTACTTC. This translates into CASSLGGQGGETQYF.